The 26 T cell receptor beta chains below all came from one sample that was sequenced in a study of shared clonotypes between healthy human individuals. Profiling relied on immunoSEQ multiplex PCR, and the TCRdb table lists in-frame clones only, not all of them. Found here are a few million clones, 90% to 95% of them singletons; the top ten hold 1.5% to 2%. Terminally differentiated effector memory CD45RA+ cells were excluded from the naive CD8 cells, which were CD45RO-negative and positively selected for CCR7. The sequenced sample was naive CD8+ T cells from PBMCs. The receptors were gathered from a man aged 18 to 30 in good health. Some clones in this sample may be carry-over from other donors' samples.

The chain is built from TRBV4-1 and TRBJ1-1; the D is unclear. Between the trimmed V and J ends, which lost 0 bases and 8 bases, there was a span of 13 bases. This CDR3 region has 14 residues. The V gene's germline CDR1 is MGHRA and CDR2 YSYEKL. Here the CDR3 reads CASSQDVQHWEAFF. DNA of the CDR3: TGCGCCAGCAGCCAAGATGTCCAACACTGGGAAGCTTTCTTT.

The genes are TRBV5-6 and TRBJ1-2; TRBD1 matches at 9 bases. Germline loops: CDR1 SGHDT, CDR2 YYEEEE. The trim removed 3 bases at V and 7 bases at J, leaving 10 bases unmatched. This CDR3 spans 15 amino acids. The CDR3 DNA sequence: TGTGCCAGCAGCTCGGACAGGGGAACACTCTCTGGCTACACCTTC. Translating it yields CASSSDRGTLSGYTF. The complete variable domain, with remaining parts taken from reference TRBV5-6 and TRBJ1-2, reads DAGVTQSPTHLIKTRGQQVTLRCSPKSGHDTVSWYQQALGQGPQFIFQYYEEEERQRGNFPDRFSGHQFPNYSSELNVNALLLGDSALYLCASSSDRGTLSGYTFGSGTRLTVV.

CDR3 residues: CASSEVVARELGELFF. CDR3 DNA sequence: TGTGCCAGCAGTGAAGTTGTGGCGCGGGAGTTAGGGGAGCTGTTTTTT. The V call is TRBV6-1, the J call TRBJ2-2; 7 bases line up with TRBD2. The V gene's germline CDR1 is MNHNS and CDR2 SASEGT. The CDR3 length is 16 residues. V was clipped by 1 base and J by 8 bases; unmatched bases: 10.

This chain joins TRBV9 and TRBJ2-7; TRBD2 agrees at 7 bases. The junction had 10 bases not matched to a gene; V was cut back by 7 bases and J by 3 bases. The CDR3 is made up of 14 amino acids. Per the germline V gene, CDR1 is SGDLS and CDR2 is YYNGEE. CDR3 amino acids: CASSPGGNNYEQYF. The CDR3 DNA is TGTGCCAGCTCCCCCGGGGGGAACAACTACGAGCAGTACTTC.

A remark on this clone: This sample includes further DNA sequences coding for the same CDR3. The chain links TRBV4-2 to TRBJ2-7; TRBD2 matches at 8 bases. V dropped 0 bases and J dropped 4; count of bases not matched to a gene: 5. This CDR3 spans 15 amino acids. Germline CDR1 LGHNA, CDR2 YNFKEQ. CDR3 bases: TGTGCCAGCAGCCAAGATCGCGCGGGAGGTTACGAGCAGTACTTC. This codes for CASSQDRAGGYEQYF.

The chain joins TRBV27 to TRBJ1-6; no clear D. The germline gives CDR1 MNHEY, CDR2 SMNVEV (reference sequence). There are 13 residues in the CDR3. V was shortened by 6 bases and J by 6 bases, with 9 bases between the two germline ends. CDR3 in amino acids: CASRTALNSPLHF. In DNA form, the CDR3 reads TGTGCCAGCAGGACGGCGCTTAATTCACCCCTCCACTTT.

The chain has TRBV6-1 and TRBJ2-5; 10 bases fit TRBD2. V lost 1 base and J lost 3; bases outside the gene matches: 5. This CDR3 is 16 amino acids long. Germline loops: CDR1 MNHNS, CDR2 SASEGT. This chain's CDR3 is CASSEENSGRKETQYF. CDR3 DNA: TGTGCCAGCAGTGAAGAAAATAGCGGGAGGAAAGAGACCCAGTACTTC.

The chain combines TRBV28 with TRBJ2-7; 12 nucleotides line up with TRBD2. Germline CDR1 is MDHEN and CDR2 is SYDVKM. V was pared by 6 bases and J by 5 bases, with 5 bases of the junction left unmatched. The CDR3 has 14 amino acids. CDR3 DNA sequence: TGTGCCAGCAGCCTAGCGGGAGGGTCCCACGAGCAGTACTTC. It translates to CASSLAGGSHEQYF.

The genes are TRBV7-3 and TRBJ2-1, with D possibly being TRBD2 (6 bases). CDR3 length: 15 residues. Germline V CDR1 and CDR2: SGHTA, FQGTGA. V was shortened by 5 bases and J by 0 bases, with 11 bases between the two germline ends. CDR3 region: CASSGGTRSYNEQFF. In DNA form, the CDR3 reads TGTGCCAGCAGCGGAGGGACCCGCTCCTACAATGAGCAGTTCTTC.

This clone was detected only once. The V call is TRBV5-8, the J call TRBJ2-7; 9 bases are shared with TRBD2. Losses at the gene ends were 3 bases for V and 7 bases for J; bases not matched to a gene: 20. Germline lookup yields CDR1 SGHTS and CDR2 YDEGEE. The CDR3 extends over 18 amino acids. CDR3 sequence (DNA): TGTGCCAGCAGCTCCGGGACTAGCCCTGTTGGGAGTAAGTTTGAGCAGTACTTC. Translated: CASSSGTSPVGSKFEQYF.

The chain is built from TRBV13 and TRBJ2-7; 10 bases fit TRBD2. The germline V gene encodes CDR1 PRHDT and CDR2 FYEKMQ (reference sequence). V dropped 7 bases and J dropped 4; count of bases not matched to a gene: 7. This CDR3 is 14 amino acids long. The CDR3 DNA reads as TGTGCCAGCACCAGCGGGAGGGCCGGATACGAGCAGTACTTC. Translating it yields CASTSGRAGYEQYF.

V is TRBV13 and J is TRBJ2-3; D perhaps matches TRBD1 (6 bases). The CDR3 is made up of 14 amino acids. Germline V gene data show CDR1 as PRHDT and CDR2 as FYEKMQ (reference sequence). V gave up 2 bases and J gave up 4 bases, with 10 bases separating them. CDR3 residues: CASSLPGDADTQYF. CDR3 sequence (DNA): TGTGCCAGCAGCTTACCAGGGGATGCAGATACGCAGTATTTT.

In the case of this clone: Other DNA sequences of this sample code for an identical CDR3. V is TRBV11-2 and J is TRBJ2-5, with TRBD2 identical over 7 bases. CDR1 SGHAT and CDR2 FQNNGV come from the germline V gene. The CDR3 has 14 residues. V lost 1 base and J lost 3; bases outside the gene matches: 2. For the CDR3, the DNA is TGTGCCAGCAGCTTAGGCGGGAGAGAAGAGACCCAGTACTTC. It encodes CASSLGGREETQYF.

The chain has TRBV27 and TRBJ1-4; D call uncertain. This CDR3 contains 16 residues. CDR1 is MNHEY, CDR2 SMNVEV, per germline (reference sequence). Trimming cost V 3 bases and J 7 bases, with 18 bases left between them. The chain's CDR3 is CASSFSHPGWGEKLFF. DNA for the CDR3: TGTGCCAGCAGTTTTTCCCACCCGGGGTGGGGTGAAAAACTGTTTTTT.

Concerning this clone itself: The same CDR3 is also encoded by other DNA sequences in this sample. The chain combines TRBV7-9 with TRBJ2-1; the D call may be TRBD1 or TRBD2 (5 bases each). V was trimmed by 5 bases and J by 2 bases, leaving 10 bases between them. The CDR3 loop spans 14 amino acids. Germline-derived CDR1 and CDR2 are SEHNR and FQNEAQ (reference sequence). Here the CDR3 reads CASSGTSAYNEQFF. The CDR3 DNA reads TGTGCCAGCAGCGGGACCTCAGCCTACAATGAGCAGTTCTTC.

The rearrangement links TRBV13 to TRBJ2-2, with TRBD1 matching over 8 bases. J was trimmed by 6 bases and V by 5 bases; bases with no gene match: 11. There are 16 residues in the CDR3. Germline-derived CDR1 and CDR2 are PRHDT and FYEKMQ (reference sequence). CDR3 sequence: CASSPRQGSSSGELFF. The CDR3 nucleotides are TGTGCCAGCAGCCCTCGACAGGGGTCGTCATCCGGGGAGCTGTTTTTT. The whole variable domain, remainder taken from reference TRBV13 and TRBJ2-2, is AAGVIQSPRHLIKEKRETATLKCYPIPRHDTVYWYQQGPGQDPQFLISFYEKMQSDKGSIPDRFSAQQFSDYHSELNMSSLELGDSALYFCASSPRQGSSSGELFFGEGSRLTVL.

The chain combines TRBV6-1 with TRBJ2-5; TRBD2 agrees at 7 bases. This CDR3 contains 14 residues. The V segment lost 6 bases and the J segment 1 base; nucleotides outside the gene matches: 5. Germline V gives CDR1 MNHNS, CDR2 SASEGT. This CDR3 reads CASRLAARQETQYF. CDR3 sequence (DNA): TGTGCCAGCAGGCTAGCGGCCCGCCAAGAGACCCAGTACTTC.

The rearrangement joins TRBV2 to TRBJ2-2; 8 bases align to TRBD2. The J segment lost 7 bases and the V segment lost 4 bases, leaving 8 bases of the junction unmatched. Germline CDR1 is SNHLY and CDR2 is FYNNEI. The CDR3 consists of 15 residues. The DNA for the CDR3 is TGTGCCAGCAGTGTTGCGGGAGGAATAAACGGGGAGCTGTTTTTT. Protein: CASSVAGGINGELFF.

V usage is TRBV6-5 and J usage is TRBJ2-5, with TRBD1 identical over 7 bases. The DNA matches TRBJ2-7 better at its end, which makes the J call doubtful. This CDR3 comprises 14 residues. Germline CDR1 MNHEY, CDR2 SVGAGI. DNA for the CDR3: TGTGCCAGCAGTCCCACAGGGGAGTCCTACGAGCAGTACTTC. Encoded protein: CASSPTGESYEQYF.

This clone is a singleton in its sample. The rearrangement joins TRBV7-3 to TRBJ1-1; D is undetermined. V was clipped by 4 bases and J by 5 bases, with 8 bases between them. This CDR3 has 12 amino acids. Looked up from germline, CDR1 is SGHTA and CDR2 is FQGTGA. Here the CDR3 reads CASSSTGTEAFF. CDR3 coding DNA: TGTGCCAGCAGCTCCACGGGAACTGAAGCTTTCTTT.

This rearrangement joins TRBV27 to TRBJ2-7, with D perhaps TRBD1 (7 bases). The ends were cut back, 3 bases at V and 3 bases at J, with 12 bases in the middle. The CDR3 loop spans 14 amino acids. CDR1 MNHEY and CDR2 SMNVEV come from the germline V gene (reference sequence). The CDR3 spells CASSLAQGGYEQYF. The CDR3 nucleotides are TGTGCCAGCAGTTTGGCGCAGGGGGGCTACGAGCAGTACTTC.

Here the CDR3 reads CASSLGQGSPNTEAFF. The DNA for the CDR3 is TGTGCCAGTAGTTTGGGACAGGGGTCCCCGAACACTGAAGCTTTCTTT. The J gene is TRBJ1-1, the V gene TRBV19; 10 bases agree with TRBD1. This CDR3 comprises 16 residues. V lost 5 bases to trimming and J lost 1 base; unmatched junction nucleotides: 7. The V gene's germline CDR1 is LNHDA and CDR2 SQIVND (reference sequence).

This sequence joins TRBV4-1 and TRBJ2-2; 10 bases match TRBD2. V lost 6 bases, J lost 4 bases, and 8 bases stayed unmatched. CDR1 MGHRA and CDR2 YSYEKL come from the germline V gene. The CDR3 consists of 16 residues. This CDR3 reads CASSHYQREGTGELFF. The CDR3 DNA is TGCGCCAGCAGTCACTACCAGCGGGAGGGCACCGGGGAGCTGTTTTTT.

V gene TRBV5-5 combines with J gene TRBJ2-3, with D perhaps matching TRBD1 or TRBD2 (5 bases each). V lost 2 bases and J lost 5, with 15 bases in between. The germline gives CDR1 SGHKS, CDR2 YYEKEE (reference sequence). CDR3 length: 15 residues. CDR3 loop: CASSLNGAGGDTQYF. The CDR3 nucleotides read TGTGCCAGCAGCTTAAACGGGGCCGGTGGAGATACGCAGTATTTT.

The rearrangement joins TRBV5-1 to TRBJ2-5; 8 bases are a match to TRBD2. V lost 3 bases and J lost 5; bases outside the gene matches: 6. Germline CDR1 reads SGHRS; CDR2 reads YFSETQ. This CDR3 is 14 amino acids long. Here the CDR3 reads CASSWTSLGETQYF. Here the CDR3 DNA reads TGCGCCAGCAGCTGGACTAGCCTCGGGGAGACCCAGTACTTC.

A note on this clone: Other DNA sequences in this specimen translate into the identical CDR3. The chain employs TRBV6-5 and TRBJ2-3; D is unresolved. The CDR3 extends over 14 amino acids. V was shortened by 3 bases and J by 2 bases, with 9 bases between the two germline ends. CDR1 is MNHEY, CDR2 SVGAGI, per germline. The DNA for the CDR3 is TGTGCCAGCAGTTATTTTACGAACACAGATACGCAGTATTTT. Amino acid sequence: CASSYFTNTDTQYF.